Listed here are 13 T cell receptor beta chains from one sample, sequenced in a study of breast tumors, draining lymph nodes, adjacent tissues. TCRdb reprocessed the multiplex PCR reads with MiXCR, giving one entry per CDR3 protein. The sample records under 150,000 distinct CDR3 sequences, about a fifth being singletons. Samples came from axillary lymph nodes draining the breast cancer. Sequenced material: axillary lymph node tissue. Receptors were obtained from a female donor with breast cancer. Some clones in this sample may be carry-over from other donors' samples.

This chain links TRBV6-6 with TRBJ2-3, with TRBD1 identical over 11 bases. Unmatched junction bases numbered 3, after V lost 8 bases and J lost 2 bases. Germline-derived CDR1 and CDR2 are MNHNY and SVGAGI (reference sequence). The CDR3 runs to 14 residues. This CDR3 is CASGQGATTDTQYF. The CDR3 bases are TGTGCCAGCGGACAGGGGGCGACCACAGATACGCAGTATTTT.

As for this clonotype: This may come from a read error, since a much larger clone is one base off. The CDR3 bases are TGCGCCGGCACCTCATCATACGAGCAGTACTTC. The encoded protein is CAGTSSYEQYF. The chain links TRBV10-1 to TRBJ2-7, with D uncertain. Trimming removed 11 bases from V and 4 bases from J, with 12 bases in between. CDR1 is WNHNN, CDR2 SYGVQD, per germline (reference sequence). The CDR3 length is 11 residues.

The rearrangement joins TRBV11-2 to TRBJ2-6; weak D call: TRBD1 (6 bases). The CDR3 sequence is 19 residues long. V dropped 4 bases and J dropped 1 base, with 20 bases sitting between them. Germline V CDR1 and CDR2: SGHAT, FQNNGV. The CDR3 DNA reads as TGTGCCAGCAGCTCACTCAGGGTGGGACACCTATCTGGGGCCAACGTCCTGACTTTC. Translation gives CASSSLRVGHLSGANVLTF.

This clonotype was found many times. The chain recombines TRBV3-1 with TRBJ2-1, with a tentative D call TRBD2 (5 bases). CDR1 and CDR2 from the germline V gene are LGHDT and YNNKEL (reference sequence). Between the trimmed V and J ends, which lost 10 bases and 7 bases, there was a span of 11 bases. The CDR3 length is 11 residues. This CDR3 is CATRGPNEQFF. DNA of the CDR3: TGTGCCACCAGAGGGCCTAATGAGCAGTTCTTC.

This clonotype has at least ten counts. The CDR3 loop reads CASSFPIPGLAIEQYF. The CDR3 DNA follows: TGTGCCAGCAGCTTTCCGATACCGGGACTAGCGATAGAGCAGTACTTC. The chain combines TRBV7-6 with TRBJ2-7, with TRBD2 identical over 10 bases. Germline CDR1 is SGHVS and CDR2 is FNYEAQ. CDR3 length: 16 residues. Losses at the gene ends were 3 bases for V and 7 bases for J; bases not matched to a gene: 12.

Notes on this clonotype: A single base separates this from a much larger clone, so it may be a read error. This CDR3 is CASSPSTGGLFF. The CDR3 DNA reads as TGTGCCAGCAGTCCCTCTACCGGGGGGCTGTTTTTT. The rearrangement links TRBV27 to TRBJ2-2, with D possibly TRBD2 on 6 matching bases. This CDR3 is built from 12 residues. CDR1 and CDR2 from the germline V gene are MNHEY and SMNVEV (reference sequence).

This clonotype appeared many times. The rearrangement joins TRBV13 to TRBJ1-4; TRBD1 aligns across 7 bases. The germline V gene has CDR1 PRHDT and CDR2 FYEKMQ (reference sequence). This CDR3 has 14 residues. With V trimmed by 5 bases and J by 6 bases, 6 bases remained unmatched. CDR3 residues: CASSAQGVDEKLFF. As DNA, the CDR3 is TGTGCCAGCAGCGCTCAGGGGGTTGATGAAAAACTGTTTTTT.

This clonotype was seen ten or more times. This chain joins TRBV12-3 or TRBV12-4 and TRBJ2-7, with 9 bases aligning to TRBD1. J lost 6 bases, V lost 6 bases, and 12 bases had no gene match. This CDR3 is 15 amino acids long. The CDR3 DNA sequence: TGTGCCAGCAGCTCTAACAGGGGGCTTACTGGCGAGCAGTACTTC. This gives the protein CASSSNRGLTGEQYF.

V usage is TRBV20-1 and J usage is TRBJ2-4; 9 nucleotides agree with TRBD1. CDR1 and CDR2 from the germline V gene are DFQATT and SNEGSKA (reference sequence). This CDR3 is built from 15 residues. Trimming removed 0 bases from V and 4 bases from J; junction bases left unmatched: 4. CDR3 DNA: TGCAGTGCTAGAGATCCGGACAGGGGAAAAAACATTCAGTACTTC. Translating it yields CSARDPDRGKNIQYF.

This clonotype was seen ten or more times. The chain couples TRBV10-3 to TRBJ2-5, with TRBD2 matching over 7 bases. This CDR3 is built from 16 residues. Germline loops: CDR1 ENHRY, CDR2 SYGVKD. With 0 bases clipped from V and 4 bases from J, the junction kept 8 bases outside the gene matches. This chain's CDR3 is CAISESQRGGRETQYF. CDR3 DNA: TGTGCCATCAGTGAGTCCCAGCGGGGCGGTAGAGAGACCCAGTACTTC.

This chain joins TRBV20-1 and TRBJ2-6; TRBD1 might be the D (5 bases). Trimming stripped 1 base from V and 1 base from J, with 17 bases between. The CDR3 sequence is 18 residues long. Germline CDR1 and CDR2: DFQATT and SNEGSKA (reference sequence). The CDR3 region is CSARVGTGPLSGANVLTF. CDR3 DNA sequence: TGCAGTGCTAGAGTAGGAACAGGACCCCTATCTGGGGCCAACGTCCTGACTTTC.

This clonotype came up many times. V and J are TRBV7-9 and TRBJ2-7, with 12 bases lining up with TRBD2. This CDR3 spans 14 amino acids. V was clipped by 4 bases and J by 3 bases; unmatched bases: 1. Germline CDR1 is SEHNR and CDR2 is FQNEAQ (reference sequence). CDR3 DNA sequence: TGTGCCAGCAGCTCTAGCGGGAGGGACTACGAGCAGTACTTC. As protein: CASSSSGRDYEQYF.

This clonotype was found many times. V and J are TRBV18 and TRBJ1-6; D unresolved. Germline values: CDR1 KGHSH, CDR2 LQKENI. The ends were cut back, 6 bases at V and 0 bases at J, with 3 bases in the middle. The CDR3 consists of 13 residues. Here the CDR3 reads CASSSSYNSPLHF. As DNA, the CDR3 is TGTGCCAGCTCCTCCTCCTATAATTCACCCCTCCACTTT.